These 21 T cell receptor beta chains were sequenced from one sample in a study of lymphopenia after photon versus proton radiotherapy. Profiled with immunoSEQ multiplex PCR; TCRdb holds only in-frame clones, not every one. Among more than 80,000 clones listed, 83% were seen once. The sequences come from peripheral blood, collected from a patient treated with proton-based radiotherapy. The receptors come from a man between 60 and 75 years old with pancreatic cancer.

This sequence joins TRBV6-4 and TRBJ1-1, with TRBD1 as a possible D gene (5 bases). This CDR3 region has 14 residues. CDR1 and CDR2 (germline): MRHNA, SNTAGT. V was shortened by 6 bases and J by 3 bases, with 14 bases between the two germline ends. CDR3: CASRAVPGHTEAFF. The CDR3 DNA sequence: TGTGCCAGCAGAGCCGTCCCAGGGCACACTGAAGCTTTCTTT.

This rearrangement joins TRBV5-1 to TRBJ1-1; a weak D match, TRBD1 (6 bases). Germline loops: CDR1 SGHRS, CDR2 YFSETQ. V shed 6 bases and J shed 5 bases, with 17 bases lying between them. This CDR3 is 14 amino acids long. CDR3 nucleotide sequence: TGCGCCAGCACGTGGGGGGGCTGGAGAACTGAAGCTTTCTTT. This sequence encodes CASTWGGWRTEAFF.

This clone showed up just once. This chain connects TRBV6-5 to TRBJ2-6; D is uncertain. V was pared by 4 bases and J by 0 bases, with 7 bases between. The germline V gene has CDR1 MNHEY and CDR2 SVGAGI. There are 15 residues in the CDR3. This CDR3 reads CASSSGASGANVLTF. As DNA, the CDR3 is TGTGCCAGCAGTTCCGGAGCCTCTGGGGCCAACGTCCTGACTTTC.

The sample holds one count of this clone. V usage is TRBV2 and J usage is TRBJ2-7, with 10 bases matching TRBD1. Germline trimming cut 11 bases from V and 6 bases from J; bases unmatched to any gene: 10. The length of the CDR3 is 13 residues. The germline V gene has CDR1 SNHLY and CDR2 FYNNEI. Here the CDR3 reads CAARRQGASEQYF. The CDR3 DNA follows: TGTGCCGCGCGAAGACAGGGGGCGTCCGAGCAGTACTTC.

The chain couples TRBV5-1 to TRBJ1-2; TRBD1 matches 10 bases. The V segment lost 4 bases and the J segment 4 bases; nucleotides outside the gene matches: 10. There are 16 residues in the CDR3. Germline V lookup: CDR1 SGHRS, CDR2 YFSETQ. CDR3 in DNA: TGCGCCAGCAGCGCTGGCGGGGACAGGGGTGGCTATGGCTACACCTTC. It is translated as CASSAGGDRGGYGYTF.

The J gene is TRBJ2-5, the V gene TRBV5-8, with D hard to call. The CDR3 has 12 amino acids. Germline V gene sequence: CDR1 SGHTS, CDR2 YDEGEE. Trimming took off 0 bases at V and 5 bases at J, with 5 bases between the two ends. CDR3: CASSLAPETQYF. CDR3 coding DNA: TGTGCCAGCAGCTTGGCTCCGGAGACCCAGTACTTC. Variable domain in full (rest from reference TRBV5-8 and TRBJ2-5): EAGVTQSPTHLIKTRGQQATLRCSPISGHTSVYWYQQALGLGLQFLLWYDEGEERNRGNFPPRFSGRQFPNYSSELNVNALELEDSALYLCASSLAPETQYFGPGTRLLVL.

The chain employs TRBV7-2 and TRBJ2-1; D is unresolved. V shed 8 bases and J shed 6 bases, with 14 bases lying between them. The CDR3 consists of 13 residues. CDR1 and CDR2 (germline): SGHTA, FQGNSA. The CDR3 DNA sequence: TGTGCCAGCGCATCTGCATGGGCCAATGAGCAGTTCTTC. Residues: CASASAWANEQFF.

This sequence joins TRBV11-2 and TRBJ2-3, with TRBD2 identical over 9 bases. This CDR3 has 16 amino acids. Germline V lookup: CDR1 SGHAT, CDR2 FQNNGV. Trimming at V came to 2 bases and at J to 8 bases, leaving 11 bases not matched to a gene. The CDR3 region has the DNA TGTGCCAGCAGCTTAAAAGTGGTTGCGGGAGGGGGTACGCAGTATTTT. It specifies CASSLKVVAGGGTQYF.

The rearrangement links TRBV19 to TRBJ2-3; TRBD2 might be the D (6 bases). V was trimmed by 7 bases and J by 4 bases, leaving 15 bases between them. Per the germline V gene, CDR1 is LNHDA and CDR2 is SQIVND (reference sequence). This CDR3 contains 14 residues. The CDR3, as DNA: TGTGCCAGTAATACGCGGGGCCGCGCAGATACGCAGTATTTT. Translation gives CASNTRGRADTQYF. Full variable domain (remainder filled in from reference TRBV19 and TRBJ2-3): DGGITQSPKYLFRKEGQNVTLSCEQNLNHDAMYWYRQDPGQGLRLIYYSQIVNDFQKGDIAEGYSVSREKKESFPLTVTSAQKNPTAFYLCASNTRGRADTQYFGPGTRLTVL.

In this sample, this clone turned up a few times. The chain links TRBV7-9 to TRBJ1-2; D is undetermined. Between the trimmed V and J ends, which lost 4 bases and 3 bases, there was a span of 15 bases. The CDR3 contains 15 residues. Germline V gives CDR1 SEHNR, CDR2 FQNEAQ (reference sequence). The CDR3 DNA follows: TGTGCCAGCAGCTCGACCGGACTCGGCTACTATGGCTACACCTTC. Residues: CASSSTGLGYYGYTF. The full variable domain, in which reference TRBV7-9 and TRBJ1-2 provide the parts outside the CDR3, is DTGVSQNPRHKITKRGQNVTFRCDPISEHNRLYWYRQTLGQGPEFLTYFQNEAQLEKSRLLSDRFSAERPKGSFSTLEIQRTEQGDSAMYLCASSSTGLGYYGYTFGSGTRLTVV.

This clone was observed a handful of times. The chain couples TRBV18 to TRBJ1-1, with TRBD1 identical over 8 bases. With 6 bases clipped from V and 0 bases from J, the junction kept 6 bases outside the gene matches. Per the germline V gene, CDR1 is KGHSH and CDR2 is LQKENI. The CDR3 spans 15 residues. In DNA form, the CDR3 reads TGTGCCAGCTCTGCGGACAGGGCCATGAACACTGAAGCTTTCTTT. This codes for CASSADRAMNTEAFF. Together with reference TRBV18 and TRBJ1-1, the CDR3 gives the full variable domain: NAGVMQNPRHLVRRRGQEARLRCSPMKGHSHVYWYRQLPEEGLKFMVYLQKENIIDESGMPKERFSAEFPKEGPSILRIQQVVRGDSAAYFCASSADRAMNTEAFFGQGTRLTVV.

The rearrangement joins TRBV4-3 to TRBJ2-5; 10 nucleotides align to TRBD1. The CDR3 is made up of 15 amino acids. Trimming cost V 5 bases and J 3 bases; bases outside gene matches: 6. Germline loops: CDR1 LGHNA, CDR2 YSLEER. The CDR3 nucleotides are TGCGCCAGCAGCTCGGGAGGGACAGGGGAAGAGACCCAGTACTTC. Protein: CASSSGGTGEETQYF.

The rearrangement joins TRBV11-3 to TRBJ2-7; D is possibly TRBD2 (6 bases). This CDR3 spans 14 amino acids. The ends were cut back, 3 bases at V and 5 bases at J, with 14 bases in the middle. From germline, CDR1 is SGHNT and CDR2 YENEEA. CDR3 nucleotide sequence: TGTGCCAGCAGCTTCGGGAGAGGTTCCCACGAGCAGTACTTC. Its translation is CASSFGRGSHEQYF.

This clone was recorded once. J is TRBJ1-1 and V is TRBV10-3; D unresolved. With 6 bases removed from V and 3 bases from J, the gap between germline ends came to 5 bases. The CDR3 has 11 amino acids. Germline CDR1 is ENHRY and CDR2 is SYGVKD. In DNA, the CDR3 is TGTGCCATCAGCTCATACACTGAAGCTTTCTTT. This sequence encodes CAISSYTEAFF.

The rearrangement joins TRBV10-3 to TRBJ2-7; a weak D match, TRBD1 (6 bases). The CDR3 is made up of 12 amino acids. With 2 bases removed from V and 4 bases from J, the gap between germline ends came to 6 bases. Germline V lookup: CDR1 ENHRY, CDR2 SYGVKD. CDR3 nucleotides: TGTGCCATCAGTGAGACAGGGTACGAGCAGTACTTC. Its protein is CAISETGYEQYF.

The chain is built from TRBV7-9 and TRBJ2-7; 8 positions agree with TRBD1. Trimming removed 5 bases from V and 5 bases from J; junction bases left unmatched: 8. CDR3 length: 14 amino acids. Germline lookup yields CDR1 SEHNR and CDR2 FQNEAQ (reference sequence). This CDR3 is CASSNKDRENEQYF. The CDR3 DNA is TGTGCCAGCAGCAATAAGGACAGGGAAAACGAGCAGTACTTC.

The chain is built from TRBV25-1 and TRBJ1-3; D remains ambiguous. CDR3 length: 13 residues. Germline V gene data show CDR1 as MGHDK and CDR2 as SYGVNS. V was pared by 4 bases and J by 4 bases, with 8 bases between. Written as DNA, the CDR3 is TGTGCCAGCAGTGTTACCAGGGGAAACACCATATATTTT. Its protein is CASSVTRGNTIYF.

CDR3 region: CAISETSGYNEQFF. In DNA form, the CDR3 reads TGTGCCATCAGTGAAACTAGCGGTTACAATGAGCAGTTCTTC. The chain is built from TRBV10-3 and TRBJ2-1, with 8 bases fitting TRBD2. The germline gives CDR1 ENHRY, CDR2 SYGVKD. This CDR3 is built from 14 residues. V trimming: 3 bases; J trimming: 4 bases; junction bases outside the gene matches: 2.

The J gene is TRBJ1-1, the V gene TRBV6-5, with D tentatively TRBD1 (6 bases). The CDR3 spans 14 residues. V was cut by 4 bases and J by 3 bases, with 12 bases left in between. In germline, CDR1 is MNHEY, CDR2 SVGAGI. The CDR3 is CASSSRQVDTEAFF. CDR3 bases: TGTGCCAGCAGTTCGAGACAGGTGGACACTGAAGCTTTCTTT.

The V and J genes are TRBV11-2 and TRBJ2-1; 15 positions match TRBD2. The V and J ends lost 5 bases and 7 bases, in that order; junction bases with no gene match: 9. The CDR3 runs 17 residues. The germline gives CDR1 SGHAT, CDR2 FQNNGV. As DNA, the CDR3 is TGTGCCAGCAGCCCGGGGGGACTAGCGGGAGGTGATAATGAGCAGTTCTTC. Translated: CASSPGGLAGGDNEQFF.

The chain has TRBV2 and TRBJ2-1, with 16 bases aligning to TRBD2. The germline V gene encodes CDR1 SNHLY and CDR2 FYNNEI. This CDR3 contains 15 residues. J lost 8 bases, V lost 6 bases, and 4 bases had no gene match. In DNA, the CDR3 is TGTGCCAGCAGAGGGACTAGCGGGAGGGCCGATGAGCAGTTCTTC. It yields the protein CASRGTSGRADEQFF.